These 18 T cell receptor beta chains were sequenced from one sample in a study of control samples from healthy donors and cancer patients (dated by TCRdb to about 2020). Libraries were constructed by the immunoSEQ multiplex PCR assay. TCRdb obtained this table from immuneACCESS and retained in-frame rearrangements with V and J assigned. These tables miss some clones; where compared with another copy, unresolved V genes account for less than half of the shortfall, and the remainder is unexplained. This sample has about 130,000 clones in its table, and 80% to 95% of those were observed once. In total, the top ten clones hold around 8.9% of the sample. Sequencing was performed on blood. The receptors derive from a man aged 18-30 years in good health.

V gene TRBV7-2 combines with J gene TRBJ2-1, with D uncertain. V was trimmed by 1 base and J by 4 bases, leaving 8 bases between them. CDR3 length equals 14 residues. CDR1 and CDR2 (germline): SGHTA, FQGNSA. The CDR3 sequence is CASSLDPEYNEQFF. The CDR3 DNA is TGTGCCAGCAGCTTAGATCCGGAATACAATGAGCAGTTCTTC.

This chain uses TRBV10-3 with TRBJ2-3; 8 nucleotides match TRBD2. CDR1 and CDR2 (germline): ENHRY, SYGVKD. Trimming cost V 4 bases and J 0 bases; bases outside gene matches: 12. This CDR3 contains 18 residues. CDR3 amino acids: CAISGPLAGGTSTDTQYF. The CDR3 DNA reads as TGTGCCATCAGTGGCCCCCTGGCGGGGGGCACTAGCACAGATACGCAGTATTTT.

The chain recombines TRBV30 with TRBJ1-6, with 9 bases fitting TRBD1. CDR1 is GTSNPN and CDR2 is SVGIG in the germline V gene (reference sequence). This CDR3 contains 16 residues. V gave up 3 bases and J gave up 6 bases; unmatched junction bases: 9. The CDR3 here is CAWSRGWGQGNSPLHF. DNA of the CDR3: TGTGCCTGGAGCCGGGGATGGGGACAGGGTAATTCACCCCTCCACTTT.

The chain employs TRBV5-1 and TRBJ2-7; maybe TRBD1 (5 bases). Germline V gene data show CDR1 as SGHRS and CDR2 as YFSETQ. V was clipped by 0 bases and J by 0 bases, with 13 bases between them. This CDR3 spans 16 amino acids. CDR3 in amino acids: CASSLAGPGISYEQYF. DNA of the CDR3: TGCGCCAGCAGCTTGGCTGGGCCAGGGATCTCCTACGAGCAGTACTTC.

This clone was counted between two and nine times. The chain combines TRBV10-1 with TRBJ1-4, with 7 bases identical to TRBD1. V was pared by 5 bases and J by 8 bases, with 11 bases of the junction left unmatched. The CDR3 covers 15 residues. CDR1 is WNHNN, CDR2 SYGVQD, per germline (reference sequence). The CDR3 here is CASSSGQALEEKLFF. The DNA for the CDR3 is TGCGCCAGCAGTTCCGGACAGGCCCTGGAAGAAAAACTGTTTTTT.

Written as DNA, the CDR3 is TGTGCCAGCTCACCAGCCGCTAGCACAGATACGCAGTATTTT. Protein: CASSPAASTDTQYF. The chain recombines TRBV18 with TRBJ2-3; D gene ambiguous. CDR1 and CDR2 (germline): KGHSH, LQKENI. The CDR3 spans 14 residues. The V end lost 2 bases, the J end lost 0 bases, and 6 bases lay between the germline ends.

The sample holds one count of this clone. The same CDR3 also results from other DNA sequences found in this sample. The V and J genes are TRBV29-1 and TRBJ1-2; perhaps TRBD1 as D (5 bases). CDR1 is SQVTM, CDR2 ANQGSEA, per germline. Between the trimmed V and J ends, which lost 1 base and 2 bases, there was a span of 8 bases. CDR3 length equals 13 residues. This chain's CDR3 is CSVEAGGNYGYTF. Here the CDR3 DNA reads TGCAGCGTTGAAGCTGGGGGAAACTATGGCTACACCTTC.

The CDR3 spells CASSFPQGQETQYF. The CDR3 nucleotides are TGTGCCAGCAGCTTCCCACAGGGACAAGAGACCCAGTACTTC. The rearrangement links TRBV5-4 to TRBJ2-5; maybe TRBD1 (6 bases). Germline CDR1 and CDR2: SGHNT and YYREEE (reference sequence). CDR3 length equals 14 residues. V was cut by 2 bases and J by 2 bases, with 10 bases left in between.

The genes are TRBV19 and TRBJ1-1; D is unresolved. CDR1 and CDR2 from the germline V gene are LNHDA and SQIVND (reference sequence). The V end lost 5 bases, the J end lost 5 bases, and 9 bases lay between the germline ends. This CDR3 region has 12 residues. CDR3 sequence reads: CASSASRTEAFF. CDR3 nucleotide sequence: TGTGCCAGTAGTGCGTCCAGGACTGAAGCTTTCTTT.

CDR3 in DNA: TGCAGCGTTATACCTCCGGGACGGGGGATAAATGAGCAGTTCTTC. It codes for CSVIPPGRGINEQFF. The gene calls are TRBV29-1 and TRBJ2-1; a weak D match, TRBD2 (6 bases). Looked up from germline, CDR1 is SQVTM and CDR2 is ANQGSEA. The CDR3 consists of 15 residues. Trimming cost V 5 bases and J 7 bases, with 21 bases left between them.

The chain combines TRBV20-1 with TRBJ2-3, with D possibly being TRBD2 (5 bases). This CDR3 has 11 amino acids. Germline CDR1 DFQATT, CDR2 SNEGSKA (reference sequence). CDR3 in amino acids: CKAAEADTQYF. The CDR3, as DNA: TGCAAAGCGGCGGAAGCAGATACGCAGTATTTT.

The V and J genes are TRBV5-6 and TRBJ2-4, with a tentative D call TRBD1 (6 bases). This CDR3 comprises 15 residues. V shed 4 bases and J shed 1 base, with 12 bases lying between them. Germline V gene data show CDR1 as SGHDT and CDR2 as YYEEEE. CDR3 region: CASSRLRGAKNIQYF. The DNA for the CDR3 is TGTGCCAGCAGCCGTCTTAGGGGGGCCAAAAACATTCAGTACTTC. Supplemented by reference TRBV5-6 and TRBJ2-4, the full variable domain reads DAGVTQSPTHLIKTRGQQVTLRCSPKSGHDTVSWYQQALGQGPQFIFQYYEEEERQRGNFPDRFSGHQFPNYSSELNVNALLLGDSALYLCASSRLRGAKNIQYFGAGTRLSVL.

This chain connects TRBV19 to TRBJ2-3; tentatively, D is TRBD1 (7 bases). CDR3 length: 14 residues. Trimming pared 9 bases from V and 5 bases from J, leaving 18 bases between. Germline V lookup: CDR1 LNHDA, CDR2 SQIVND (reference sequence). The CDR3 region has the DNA TGTGCCAGCCAGGCAGGGGGGAGCTTAGATACGCAGTATTTT. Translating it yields CASQAGGSLDTQYF. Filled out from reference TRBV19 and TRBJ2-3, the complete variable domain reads DGGITQSPKYLFRKEGQNVTLSCEQNLNHDAMYWYRQDPGQGLRLIYYSQIVNDFQKGDIAEGYSVSREKKESFPLTVTSAQKNPTAFYLCASQAGGSLDTQYFGPGTRLTVL.

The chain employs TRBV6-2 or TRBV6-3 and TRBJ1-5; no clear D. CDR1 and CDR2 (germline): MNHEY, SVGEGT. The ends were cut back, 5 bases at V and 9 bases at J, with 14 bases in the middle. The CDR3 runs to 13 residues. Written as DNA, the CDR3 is TGTGCCAGCAGTCCCTCACTGGCTCCGCCCCAGCATTTT. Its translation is CASSPSLAPPQHF.

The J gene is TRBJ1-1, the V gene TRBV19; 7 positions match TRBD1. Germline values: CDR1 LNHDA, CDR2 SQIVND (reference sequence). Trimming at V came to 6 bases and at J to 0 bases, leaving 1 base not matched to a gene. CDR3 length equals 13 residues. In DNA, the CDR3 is TGTGCCAGTAGACAGGGGATGAACACTGAAGCTTTCTTT. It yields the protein CASRQGMNTEAFF. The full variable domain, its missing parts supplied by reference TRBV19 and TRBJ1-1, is DGGITQSPKYLFRKEGQNVTLSCEQNLNHDAMYWYRQDPGQGLRLIYYSQIVNDFQKGDIAEGYSVSREKKESFPLTVTSAQKNPTAFYLCASRQGMNTEAFFGQGTRLTVV.

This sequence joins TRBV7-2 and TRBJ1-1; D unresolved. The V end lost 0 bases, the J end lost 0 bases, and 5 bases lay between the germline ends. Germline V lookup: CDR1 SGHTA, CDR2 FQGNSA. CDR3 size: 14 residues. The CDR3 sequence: CASSLAEVNTEAFF. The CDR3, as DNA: TGTGCCAGCAGCTTAGCGGAGGTGAACACTGAAGCTTTCTTT.

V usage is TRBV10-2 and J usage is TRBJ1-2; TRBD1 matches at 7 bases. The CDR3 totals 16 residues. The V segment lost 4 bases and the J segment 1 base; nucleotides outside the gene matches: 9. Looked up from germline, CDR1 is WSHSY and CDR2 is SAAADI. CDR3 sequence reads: CASSALDRTFNYGYTF. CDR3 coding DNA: TGCGCCAGCAGTGCTCTGGACAGGACTTTTAACTATGGCTACACCTTC.

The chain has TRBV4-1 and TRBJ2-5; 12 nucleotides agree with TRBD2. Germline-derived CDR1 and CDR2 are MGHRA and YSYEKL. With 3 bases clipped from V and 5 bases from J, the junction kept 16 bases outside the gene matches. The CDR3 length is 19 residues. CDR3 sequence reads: CASSHALRLAGEPAETQYF. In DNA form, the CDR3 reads TGCGCCAGCAGCCACGCCCTAAGACTAGCGGGGGAACCCGCGGAGACCCAGTACTTC.